Presented here are 24 T cell receptor beta chains from one specimen sequenced in a study of T-cell reconstitution after alpha-beta-depleted transplantation in children. Study conclusions and caveats: A year had passed since transplant, and T-cell counts and diversity by then came mostly from newly produced T cells.

No antigen is known for these receptors. During its preparation, the TCRbeta library received unique molecular identifiers. TCRdb ran MiXCR on the PCR reads and lists one entry per CDR3 protein. The sample comprises about 300,000 distinct CDR3 sequences, nearly 8% of which are singletons, and approximately 9% rests with the top ten. The source was peripheral blood, collected 360 days after TCRalphabeta/CD19-depleted stem cell transplant. These receptors came from a female patient between 2 and 10 years old who had a stem cell transplant for Fanconi anemia, so the T cells may come from the graft donor.

There are many counts of this clonotype. This chain joins TRBV20-1 and TRBJ2-7; 9 bases line up with TRBD2. The CDR3 has 16 residues. After removal of 3 bases from V and 1 base from J, the junction contained 10 bases not matched to a gene. Germline CDR1 and CDR2: DFQATT and SNEGSKA (reference sequence). CDR3: CSARDLVAGASYEQYF. The CDR3 DNA reads as TGCAGTGCTAGGGACTTGGTAGCGGGAGCTTCCTACGAGCAGTACTTC.

The CDR3 DNA sequence: TGTGCCAGCAGTGCGACAGTACGGGCTAATGGCTACACCTTC. Its translation: CASSATVRANGYTF. This rearrangement joins TRBV2 to TRBJ1-2, with D perhaps TRBD1 (5 bases). V shed 4 bases and J shed 6 bases, with 15 bases lying between them. The CDR3 extends over 14 amino acids. In germline, CDR1 is SNHLY, CDR2 FYNNEI.

This clonotype was observed at least ten times. The V and J genes are TRBV7-9 and TRBJ1-1; D perhaps matches TRBD1 (5 bases). Germline lookup yields CDR1 SEHNR and CDR2 FQNEAQ (reference sequence). The CDR3 extends over 15 amino acids. Trimming cost V 5 bases and J 3 bases, with 16 bases left between them. CDR3 loop: CASSPFQGAYTEAFF. The CDR3 DNA is TGTGCCAGCAGCCCCTTCCAGGGTGCGTACACTGAAGCTTTCTTT.

This clonotype turned up a few times. The V call is TRBV7-2, the J call TRBJ1-1, with a weak D call TRBD1 (6 bases). This CDR3 is built from 16 residues. The germline gives CDR1 SGHTA, CDR2 FQGNSA. V lost 1 base to trimming and J lost 0 bases, with 12 bases between them. The CDR3 loop reads CASSLGGRPMNTEAFF. The CDR3 region has the DNA TGTGCCAGCAGCTTAGGGGGGCGGCCTATGAACACTGAAGCTTTCTTT. Full variable domain (missing parts from reference TRBV7-2 and TRBJ1-1): GAGVSQSPSNKVTEKGKDVELRCDPISGHTALYWYRQSLGQGLEFLIYFQGNSAPDKSGLPSDRFSAERTGGSVSTLTIQRTQQEDSAVYLCASSLGGRPMNTEAFFGQGTRLTVV.

This clonotype was seen many times. The chain has TRBV6-5 and TRBJ1-4; 7 bases are shared with TRBD1. From germline, CDR1 is MNHEY and CDR2 SVGAGI. CDR3 length: 14 amino acids. V lost 5 bases and J lost 6; bases outside the gene matches: 6. The CDR3 DNA follows: TGTGCCAGCAGTCAGGACAGGATTGATGAAAAACTGTTTTTT. It is translated as CASSQDRIDEKLFF.

This clonotype turned up a few times. This chain uses TRBV20-1 with TRBJ1-6, with 12 positions matching TRBD1. The length of the CDR3 is 15 residues. V lost 1 base to trimming and J lost 10 bases; unmatched junction nucleotides: 5. Germline CDR1 is DFQATT and CDR2 is SNEGSKA (reference sequence). As DNA, the CDR3 is TGCAGTGCTAGAGCCCGGGACAGGGGGCTCTCACCCCTCCACTTT. It specifies CSARARDRGLSPLHF.

This clonotype was detected ten times or more. This chain connects TRBV24-1 to TRBJ1-1; tentatively, D is TRBD1 (5 bases). In germline, CDR1 is KGHDR, CDR2 SFDVKD. V lost 1 base and J 4 bases, leaving 6 bases between the germline ends. This CDR3 is built from 13 residues. This CDR3 reads CATSDLRGTEAFF. CDR3 coding DNA: TGTGCCACCAGTGATTTAAGGGGCACTGAAGCTTTCTTT.

The rearrangement uses TRBV30 and TRBJ2-7, with D perhaps assigned TRBD1 or TRBD2 (5 bases each). CDR1 GTSNPN and CDR2 SVGIG come from the germline V gene (reference sequence). This CDR3 comprises 13 residues. Trimming left V 2 bases short and J 6 bases short, with 14 bases between. For the CDR3, the DNA is TGTGCCTGGAGTAGATCAGGGACCGGCGAGCAGTACTTC. Translated, it gives CAWSRSGTGEQYF.

There are a few counts of this clonotype. The rearrangement links TRBV3-1 to TRBJ2-1; the match to TRBD2 covers 14 bases. Germline CDR1 reads LGHDT; CDR2 reads YNNKEL (reference sequence). This CDR3 has 15 amino acids. V gave up 4 bases and J gave up 8 bases; unmatched junction bases: 4. CDR3 loop: CASSLGTSGGDEQFF. The CDR3 DNA is TGTGCCAGCAGCCTGGGGACTAGCGGGGGAGATGAGCAGTTCTTC.

This clonotype was recorded at least ten times. V usage is TRBV5-1 and J usage is TRBJ1-2; D is ambiguous. The CDR3 is 15 amino acids. V was trimmed by 0 bases and J by 3 bases, leaving 12 bases between them. Germline CDR1 is SGHRS and CDR2 is YFSETQ. The CDR3 reads CASSLEPQVHYGYTF. CDR3 nucleotide sequence: TGCGCCAGCAGCTTGGAACCTCAGGTCCACTATGGCTACACCTTC.

In its sample, this clonotype was seen a few times. The genes are TRBV6-2 or TRBV6-3 and TRBJ2-2, with 13 bases fitting TRBD2. V shed 4 bases, J shed 1 base, and the junction held 9 bases outside the gene matches. CDR1 is MNHEY and CDR2 is SVGEGT in the germline V gene. CDR3 length equals 19 residues. The CDR3 DNA reads TGTGCCAGCAGTTGGAGGACTAGCGGGAGTGCCCTGAACACCGGGGAGCTGTTTTTT. Translating it yields CASSWRTSGSALNTGELFF.

There are a few counts of this clonotype. The genes are TRBV5-1 and TRBJ2-5; no clear D gene. Trimming took 1 base from V and 3 from J, leaving 10 bases between them. The CDR3 has 14 residues. The germline CDR1 and CDR2 sequences are SGHRS and YFSETQ. Here the CDR3 reads CASSLYDSKETQYF. CDR3 DNA sequence: TGCGCCAGCAGCTTGTATGACTCCAAAGAGACCCAGTACTTC.

In this sample, this clonotype turned up many times. This sequence joins TRBV29-1 and TRBJ2-1; a possible D gene is TRBD1 (5 bases). The ends were cut back, 3 bases at V and 7 bases at J, with 13 bases in the middle. This CDR3 comprises 13 residues. The germline V gene has CDR1 SQVTM and CDR2 ANQGSEA. In DNA form, the CDR3 reads TGCAGCGTTGACGCAGGGAAGAGAAATGAGCAGTTCTTC. Protein: CSVDAGKRNEQFF.

The sample holds many counts of this clonotype. The rearrangement uses TRBV9 and TRBJ2-1; TRBD2 agrees at 7 bases. The CDR3 runs to 15 residues. Trimming at V came to 2 bases and at J to 8 bases, leaving 10 bases not matched to a gene. Per the germline V gene, CDR1 is SGDLS and CDR2 is YYNGEE. The CDR3 region has the DNA TGTGCCAGCAGCGTCGGGACTATAGAGGGCGATGAGCAGTTCTTC. It is translated as CASSVGTIEGDEQFF. Full variable domain (rest looked up from reference TRBV9 and TRBJ2-1): DSGVTQTPKHLITATGQRVTLRCSPRSGDLSVYWYQQSLDQGLQFLIQYYNGEERAKGNILERFSAQQFPDLHSELNLSSLELGDSALYFCASSVGTIEGDEQFFGPGTRLTVL.

This clonotype was detected ten times or more. This chain joins TRBV4-3 and TRBJ2-1; no definite D call. CDR1 is LGHNA and CDR2 is YSLEER in the germline V gene. The CDR3 sequence is 12 residues long. Trimming removed 0 bases from V and 7 bases from J, with 4 bases in between. The CDR3 DNA sequence: TGCGCCAGCAGCCAAGACGTGAATGAGCAGTTCTTC. Translation: CASSQDVNEQFF.

This clonotype was observed many times. The chain has TRBV6-6 and TRBJ2-3; 10 bases match TRBD1. The CDR3 sequence is 16 residues long. Germline V gives CDR1 MNHNY, CDR2 SVGAGI (reference sequence). The V gene end was trimmed by 8 bases and the J gene end by 5 bases; junction bases not matched to a gene: 13. Here the CDR3 reads CASGRTWGQGKDTQYF. CDR3 nucleotide sequence: TGTGCCAGCGGGCGGACTTGGGGACAGGGGAAAGATACGCAGTATTTT.

In this sample, this clonotype turned up many times. J is TRBJ1-5 and V is TRBV6-6; unclear D gene. Deletions cut 3 bases from V and 6 bases from J, with 9 bases between. CDR1 is MNHNY and CDR2 is SVGAGI in the germline V gene (reference sequence). The CDR3 loop spans 13 amino acids. CDR3 DNA: TGTGCCAGCAGTTATAGGGTCCTTCAGCCCCAGCATTTT. Translation gives CASSYRVLQPQHF.

This clonotype was seen at least ten times. V and J are TRBV6-6 and TRBJ2-3; D unclear. Germline CDR1 reads MNHNY; CDR2 reads SVGAGI (reference sequence). V was clipped by 2 bases and J by 4 bases, with 4 bases between them. This CDR3 is built from 12 residues. The CDR3 protein is CASSYQADTQYF. For the CDR3, the DNA is TGTGCCAGCAGTTACCAGGCAGATACGCAGTATTTT.

This clonotype was counted ten times or more. The CDR3 protein is CASSQVRGAAYNEQFF. The DNA of the CDR3 is TGCGCCAGCAGCCAAGTTCGAGGGGCAGCCTACAATGAGCAGTTCTTC. The chain is built from TRBV4-1 and TRBJ2-1; the D call may be TRBD1 or TRBD2 (5 bases each). Germline-derived CDR1 and CDR2 are MGHRA and YSYEKL. Deletions cut 1 base from V and 2 bases from J, with 12 bases between. This CDR3 comprises 16 residues.

This clonotype was counted ten times or more. The chain carries TRBV7-2 and TRBJ2-7; no definite D call. The CDR3 has 17 residues. V was pared by 0 bases and J by 2 bases, with 17 bases between. Germline CDR1 is SGHTA and CDR2 is FQGNSA. The CDR3 DNA reads TGTGCCAGCAGCTTAGCCGCTACTCCCGGGCGTCCCTACGAGCAGTACTTC. It codes for CASSLAATPGRPYEQYF.

This clonotype turned up a few times. The chain has TRBV10-1 and TRBJ2-3, with 9 bases aligning to TRBD2. This CDR3 is built from 13 residues. With 11 bases clipped from V and 5 bases from J, the junction kept 8 bases outside the gene matches. CDR1 and CDR2 from the germline V gene are WNHNN and SYGVQD (reference sequence). CDR3 sequence reads: CALAGGRRDTQYF. For the CDR3, the DNA is TGCGCCCTGGCGGGGGGGCGGAGAGATACGCAGTATTTT.

At least ten counts were recorded for this clonotype. J is TRBJ2-1 and V is TRBV7-9; D unresolved. CDR1 and CDR2 from the germline V gene are SEHNR and FQNEAQ (reference sequence). The CDR3 runs to 14 residues. The V gene lost 4 bases and the J gene lost 4 bases, with 11 bases spanning the gap. Here the CDR3 reads CASSSAGPYNEQFF. The CDR3 DNA follows: TGTGCCAGCAGCTCTGCCGGGCCATACAATGAGCAGTTCTTC.

The V gene is TRBV3-1, the J gene TRBJ2-1; D might be TRBD1 or TRBD2, each matching 6 bases. Trimming shortened V by 2 bases and J by 11 bases, and 25 bases separated the two germline ends. This CDR3 comprises 17 residues. CDR1 LGHDT and CDR2 YNNKEL come from the germline V gene (reference sequence). CDR3 bases: TGTGCCAGCAGCCAAACCCCAGTGACCCCGAGGGGGGATAAGCAGTTCTTC. It translates to CASSQTPVTPRGDKQFF.

This clonotype was picked up many times. The rearrangement joins TRBV28 to TRBJ2-1; no clear D. Looked up from germline, CDR1 is MDHEN and CDR2 is SYDVKM. V lost 8 bases to trimming and J lost 10 bases, with 18 bases between them. This CDR3 spans 13 amino acids. The CDR3 reads CASCIQSGREQFF. CDR3 in DNA: TGTGCCAGCTGCATACAGTCCGGTCGAGAGCAGTTCTTC.